These 2 T cell receptor beta chains were sequenced from one sample in a study of identical twins. TCRdb independently ran MiXCR on the 5' RACE reads; one entry per CDR3 protein. Of 1.5 million to 2 million distinct CDR3 sequences in the sample, around 29% were seen once. Sequencing used cord blood. These receptors all stem from a newborn girl in good health.

This clonotype appeared a single time. The chain employs TRBV5-1 and TRBJ2-1, with 10 bases aligning to TRBD2. This CDR3 has 21 amino acids. V dropped 5 bases and J dropped 1; count of bases not matched to a gene: 21. Germline loops: CDR1 SGHRS, CDR2 YFSETQ. CDR3 region: CASSHAQGLLASGSSYNEQFF. The CDR3 nucleotides read TGCGCCAGCAGTCACGCGCAGGGACTCCTGGCTAGCGGGAGTTCCTACAATGAGCAGTTCTTC.

V is TRBV7-2 and J is TRBJ1-1, with D unclear. The CDR3 is 9 amino acids. Germline CDR1 and CDR2: SGHTA and FQGNSA. Trimming left V 7 bases short and J 7 bases short, with 4 bases between. CDR3 coding DNA: TGTGCCAGCAAACTTGAAGCTTTCTTT. Translating gives CASKLEAFF.